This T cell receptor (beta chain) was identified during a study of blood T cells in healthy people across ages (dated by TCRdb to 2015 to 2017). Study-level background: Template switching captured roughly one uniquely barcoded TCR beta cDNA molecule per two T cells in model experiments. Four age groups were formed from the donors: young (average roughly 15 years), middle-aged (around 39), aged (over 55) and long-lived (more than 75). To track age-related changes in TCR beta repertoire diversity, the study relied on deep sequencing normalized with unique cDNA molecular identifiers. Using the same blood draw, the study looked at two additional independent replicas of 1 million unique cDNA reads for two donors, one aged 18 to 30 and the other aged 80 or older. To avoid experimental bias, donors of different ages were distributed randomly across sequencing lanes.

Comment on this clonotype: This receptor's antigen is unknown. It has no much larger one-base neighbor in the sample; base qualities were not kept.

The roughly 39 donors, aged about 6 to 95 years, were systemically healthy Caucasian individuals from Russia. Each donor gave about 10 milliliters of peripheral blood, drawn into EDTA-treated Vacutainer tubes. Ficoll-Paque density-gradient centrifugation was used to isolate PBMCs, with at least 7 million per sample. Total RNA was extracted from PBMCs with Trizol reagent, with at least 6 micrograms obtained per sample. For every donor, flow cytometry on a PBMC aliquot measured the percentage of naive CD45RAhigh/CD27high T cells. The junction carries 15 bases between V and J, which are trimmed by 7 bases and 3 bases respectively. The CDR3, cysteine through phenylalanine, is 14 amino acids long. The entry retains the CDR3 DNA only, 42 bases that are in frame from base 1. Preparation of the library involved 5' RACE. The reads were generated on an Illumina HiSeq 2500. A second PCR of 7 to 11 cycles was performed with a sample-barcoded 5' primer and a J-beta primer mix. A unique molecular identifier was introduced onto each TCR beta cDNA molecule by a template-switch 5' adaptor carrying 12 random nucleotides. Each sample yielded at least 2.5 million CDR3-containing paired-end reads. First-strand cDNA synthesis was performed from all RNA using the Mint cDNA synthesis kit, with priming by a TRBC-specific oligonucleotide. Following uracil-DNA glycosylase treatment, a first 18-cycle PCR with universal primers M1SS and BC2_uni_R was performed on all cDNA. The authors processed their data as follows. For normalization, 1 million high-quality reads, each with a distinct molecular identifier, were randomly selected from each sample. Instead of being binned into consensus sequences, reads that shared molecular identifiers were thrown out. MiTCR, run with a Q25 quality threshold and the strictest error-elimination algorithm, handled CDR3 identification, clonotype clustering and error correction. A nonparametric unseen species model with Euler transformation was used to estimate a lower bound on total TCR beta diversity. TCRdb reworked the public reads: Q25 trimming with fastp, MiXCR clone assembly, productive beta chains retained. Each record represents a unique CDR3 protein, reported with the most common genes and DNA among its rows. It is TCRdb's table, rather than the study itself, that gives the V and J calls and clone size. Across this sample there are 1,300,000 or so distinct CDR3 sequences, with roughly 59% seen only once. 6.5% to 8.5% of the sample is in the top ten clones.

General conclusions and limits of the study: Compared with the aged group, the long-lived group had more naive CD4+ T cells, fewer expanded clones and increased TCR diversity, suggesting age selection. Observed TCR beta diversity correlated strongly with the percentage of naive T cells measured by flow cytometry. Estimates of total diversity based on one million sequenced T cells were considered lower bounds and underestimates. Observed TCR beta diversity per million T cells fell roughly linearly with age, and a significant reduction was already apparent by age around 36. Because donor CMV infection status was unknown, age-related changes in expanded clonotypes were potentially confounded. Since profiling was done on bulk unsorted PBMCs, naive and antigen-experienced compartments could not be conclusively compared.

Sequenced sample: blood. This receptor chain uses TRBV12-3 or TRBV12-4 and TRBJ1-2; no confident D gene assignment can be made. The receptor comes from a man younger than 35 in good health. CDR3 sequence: CASNGGGGYYGYTF. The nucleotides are TGTGCCAGCAACGGAGGAGGCGGCTACTATGGCTACACCTTC.